The present T cell receptor beta chain was sequenced within a study of spatial heterogeneity in lung cancer. Overall study: Alpha-chain sequences were consistently detected in smaller numbers than beta-chain sequences. The library had UMIs, and each TCR and UMI pair averaged more than ten raw reads.

Overall study findings and caveats: Tracking of tumor mutation counts was seen in expanded intratumoral alpha and beta TCR counts.

The sample holds many counts of this clonotype. Antigen: not known. Every TCR cDNA molecule carried a tag that served as a unique molecular identifier. TCRdb reprocessed the 5' RACE reads via MiXCR and lists one record per CDR3 protein. The table includes around 12,000 distinct CDR3 sequences, 4% to 6% detected once. Stated time point: sample taken at primary tumor resection. Samples were donated by 72 untreated early-stage non-small cell lung cancer patients. The sequence was obtained from a male donor with early-stage non-small cell lung cancer. The sequencing used lung tumor tissue, collected at surgery.

DNA of the CDR3: TGTGCCAGCTCACGCGCAGGAGATACGCAGTATTTT. It encodes CASSRAGDTQYF. The V call is TRBV18, the J call TRBJ2-3, with unresolved D. Trimming took off 4 bases at V and 5 bases at J, with 7 bases between the two ends. CDR1 and CDR2 (germline): KGHSH, LQKENI. The CDR3 loop spans 12 amino acids.